This TCR beta chain was recorded in a study of response to subunit inactivated influenza vaccine. Notes on the study in general: The authors suggested that every seasonal influenza vaccination recruits few new T cells.

A remark on this clonotype: Its antigen is still unknown.

CDR1 is MNHEY and CDR2 is SVGAGI in the germline V gene. Trimming pared 0 bases from V and 4 bases from J, leaving 9 bases between. CDR3 length equals 14 residues. TCRdb called the RT-PCR reads again in MiXCR, with one record for every CDR3 protein. The sample includes around 750,000 distinct CDR3 sequences, around 20% of them seen just once. The source of this sequence is a man in his forties or fifties who received an inactivated influenza vaccine. The chain joins TRBV6-5 to TRBJ1-1; no clear D. This specimen was PBMCs from blood, taken roughly 5 days after vaccination. CDR3 DNA sequence: TGTGCCAGCAGTTACTCGGTTCAGCTCACTGAAGCTTTCTTT. It translates to CASSYSVQLTEAFF.